In its sample, the clone carrying this T cell receptor beta chain was seen a few times. The sample is drawn from a study of blood T cell repertoires in COVID-19. Study overall: The United States, Italy and Spain supplied acute and convalescent COVID-19 samples. From T cells, B-cell-depleted T cells, or PBMCs came the material, which was cDNA or gDNA.

Authors' processing steps: Counts of nucleated cells, estimated from reference gene primer amplification, were obtained. TCRdb's copy holds only in-frame clones and misses some; the assay was immunoSEQ multiplex PCR. The V and J calls and clone size come from that table; D and trimming were worked out from the DNA. Of tens of thousands of clones listed, over 75% were seen once; the top ten hold roughly 10%. Trimming cost V 0 bases and J 4 bases; bases outside gene matches: 16. This CDR3 region has 20 residues. The V gene's germline CDR1 is MNHEY and CDR2 SVGEGT. The J gene is TRBJ1-5, the V gene TRBV6-2 or TRBV6-3; TRBD1 agrees at 9 bases. Source material: peripheral blood. The clonotype comes from a human donor in a cohort sampled during active COVID-19. CDR3: CASSYSRRTGVFYLNQPQHF. The CDR3 nucleotides are TGTGCCAGCAGTTACTCGAGGCGGACAGGGGTGTTCTACCTTAATCAGCCCCAGCATTTT.